This T cell receptor beta chain was obtained from a study of T cells in Graves' hyperthyroidism and ophthalmopathy. At the level of the study: At the time of initial diagnosis and before any treatment, peripheral blood was collected.

Amplified TCR beta CDR3 regions derived from RNA transcripts. RT-PCR in the first round (using the HTBI primer set) targeted the TCR CDR3. TCRdb ran MiXCR on the multiplex PCR reads and lists one entry per CDR3 protein. The repertoire has about 640,000 distinct CDR3 sequences, around 20% of them found once; the top ten carry around a third. The study left out patients who had uncontrolled infection, other autoimmune disease, pregnancy or lactation. This clonotype was detected a few times. Its target is unknown. Trimming at V came to 1 base and at J to 2 bases, leaving 13 bases not matched to a gene. The CDR3 runs 20 residues. Germline CDR1 reads MDHEN; CDR2 reads SYDVKM. Notes on the study in general: Ophthalmopathy was told apart from stable hyperthyroidism by a 13 V-J model.

The sequence was collected from a man aged 30 to 45 with Graves' ophthalmopathy. Input material: blood. J is TRBJ2-1 and V is TRBV28; 11 nucleotides line up with TRBD2. The DNA of the CDR3 is TGTGCCAGCAGTTTATACCCCCACGGTAGCGGGAGGGCCCCCTACAATGAGCAGTTCTTC. Translated, it gives CASSLYPHGSGRAPYNEQFF.